The text below deals with one T cell receptor beta chain. RNA in amounts of roughly 0.5 to 1 ug was reverse transcribed with random hexamers. immunoSEQ multiplex PCR amplified TCR beta CDR3 across 54 Vbeta, 13 Jbeta. TCRdb reprocessed the immunoSEQ multiplex PCR reads with MiXCR, giving one entry per CDR3 protein. The table includes approximately 190,000 distinct CDR3 sequences, around 93% detected once. These data come from a study of CD8 T cells in Susac syndrome. Peripheral blood CD8+ and CD4+ T cells were profiled by TCR beta sequencing. The controls were healthy donors who were matched for age and sex. The authors negatively isolated CD8+ and CD4+ T cells and FACS-enriched TEMRA cells. This TCR came from a human donor in good health. Sequenced material: CD4+ T cells from PBMCs.

CDR3 DNA sequence: TGTGCCAGCTCGCCTATTTTACAGGGCCGTGGAAACACCATATATTTT. Translated, it gives CASSPILQGRGNTIYF. The chain has TRBV18 and TRBJ1-3, with D perhaps TRBD1 (6 bases). The CDR3 length is 16 residues. Germline lookup yields CDR1 KGHSH and CDR2 LQKENI. V gave up 6 bases and J gave up 3 bases, with 18 bases separating them.